Listed below are T cell receptor beta chains from one sample, sequenced in a study of T-cell reconstitution after alpha-beta-depleted transplantation in children. Each CDR3 protein gets one entry after TCRdb re-called the PCR reads with MiXCR. The sample carries more than 500,000 distinct CDR3 sequences, roughly an eighth recorded once. Sequencing used PBMCs, mostly from graft donor cells, obtained 180 days after TCRalphabeta/CD19-depleted stem cell transplant. These receptors came from a female patient between 2 and 10 years old who had a stem cell transplant for aplastic anemia, so the T cells may come from the graft donor. Each CDR3 is given with its conserved first and last residue. Each record gives: V gene, J gene, clone size, D gene, CDR3 protein, CDR3 DNA. D genes are given only for firm matches. Clone size is given for some rows only: seen once, a few or many times, or a class if the clone is expanded.

TRBV18	TRBJ2-1	NA	TRBD1	CASSQGQGAPSEQFF	TGTGCCAGCTCACAAGGACAGGGGGCCCCAAGCGAGCAGTTCTTC
TRBV25-1	TRBJ1-1	NA	NA	CASSDPTSPAVITFF	TGTGCCAGCAGTGATCCGACCTCCCCGGCCGTAATCACTTTCTTT
TRBV6-2/TRBV6-3	TRBJ2-2	NA	TRBD2	CAVLAGRFPGDLFF	TGTGCCGTTTTAGCGGGTCGGTTCCCCGGGGACCTGTTTTTT
TRBV20-1	TRBJ1-1	NA	TRBD1	CSARAPDRLTTEAFF	TGCAGTGCTAGAGCCCCGGACAGGTTGACGACTGAAGCTTTCTTT
TRBV11-2	TRBJ2-1	NA	TRBD2	CASSLGGLAREAYNEQFF	TGTGCCAGCAGCTTAGGGGGGTTGGCGCGGGAGGCCTACAATGAGCAGTTCTTC
TRBV20-1	TRBJ1-2	NA	TRBD1	CSARDRGQGVYGYTF	TGCAGTGCTAGAGATCGCGGACAGGGGGTCTATGGCTACACCTTC
TRBV14	TRBJ1-2	NA	TRBD1	CASSLTGALNYGYTF	TGTGCCAGCAGCCTAACAGGGGCCCTAAACTATGGCTACACCTTC
TRBV20-1	TRBJ1-5	NA	NA	CSAPVGNQPQHF	TGCAGTGCCCCGGTAGGCAATCAGCCCCAGCATTTT
TRBV10-3	TRBJ2-3	NA	NA	CAISDPWRGADTQYF	TGTGCCATCAGTGACCCGTGGAGGGGTGCGGATACGCAGTATTTT
TRBV12-5	TRBJ2-5	many	NA	CASGLTPGPKETQYF	TGTGCTAGTGGTTTGACCCCGGGACCGAAAGAGACCCAGTACTTC
TRBV4-2	TRBJ2-5	few	NA	CASSQENGLETQYF	TGTGCCAGCAGCCAAGAGAATGGGTTGGAGACCCAGTACTTC
TRBV25-1	TRBJ2-7	few	NA	CASAGSSYEQYF	TGTGCCAGCGCTGGGAGCTCCTACGAGCAGTACTTC
TRBV12-3/TRBV12-4	TRBJ2-1	many	TRBD2	CASSLTSGNYNEQFF	TGTGCCAGCAGTCTTACTAGCGGGAACTACAATGAGCAGTTCTTC